The 32 T cell receptor beta chains presented below share a single source sample, sequenced in a study of a mutant IDH1 vaccine in newly diagnosed glioma. Generated by immunoSEQ multiplex PCR, the TCRdb table keeps only in-frame clones and is missing some. This sample has around 29,000 clones; approximately 80% occur once, and the top ten carry 7.5% to 9.5%. Time point meaning: week 23, last vaccination. Mutant IDH1 20-mer peptide, at 300 ug, made up each vaccine dose, with topical imiquimod. Antigens for these TCRs are unknown. The sample consisted of PBMCs, taken from a glioma patient whose treatment included an IDH1 peptide vaccine. These receptors were obtained from a woman younger than 30 with glioma.

The J gene is TRBJ2-3, the V gene TRBV25-1; D possibly matches TRBD1 or TRBD2 (6 bases each). This CDR3 region has 15 residues. From germline, CDR1 is MGHDK and CDR2 SYGVNS. Trimming removed 3 bases from V and 0 bases from J, with 10 bases in between. CDR3 DNA: TGTGCCAGCAGTGAGGAGGGGGGAAGCACAGATACGCAGTATTTT. This encodes CASSEEGGSTDTQYF.

The chain carries TRBV19 and TRBJ2-1; 11 nucleotides align to TRBD1. This CDR3 comprises 14 residues. J lost 7 bases, V lost 5 bases, and 4 bases had no gene match. The V gene's germline CDR1 is LNHDA and CDR2 SQIVND (reference sequence). This chain's CDR3 is CASSVGTGGNEQFF. Here the CDR3 DNA reads TGTGCCAGTAGTGTCGGGACAGGGGGGAATGAGCAGTTCTTC.

This clone occurred a few times. This rearrangement joins TRBV10-3 to TRBJ2-1; D ambiguous. V shed 2 bases and J shed 3 bases, with 11 bases lying between them. Germline assignment: CDR1 ENHRY and CDR2 SYGVKD. The CDR3 runs 15 residues. In nucleotides, the CDR3 is TGTGCCATCAGTGAGCGCCGGGTGGGCTACAATGAGCAGTTCTTC. Translating gives CAISERRVGYNEQFF.

This clone was observed a few times. The chain links TRBV2 to TRBJ1-6; D is possibly TRBD1 (6 bases). Germline loops: CDR1 SNHLY, CDR2 FYNNEI. The CDR3 sequence is 13 residues long. V was trimmed by 4 bases and J by 7 bases, leaving 8 bases between them. CDR3 sequence: CASSGGRNSPLHF. The CDR3 region has the DNA TGTGCCAGCAGTGGGGGGCGGAATTCACCCCTCCACTTT.

This chain joins TRBV19 and TRBJ1-6, with D perhaps matching TRBD1 (5 bases). Germline CDR1 reads LNHDA; CDR2 reads SQIVND (reference sequence). The CDR3 covers 15 residues. Trimming removed 6 bases at V and 7 bases at J, with 16 bases between. The CDR3 spells CASSTPQGPNSPLHF. The CDR3 bases are TGTGCCAGTAGCACTCCTCAGGGTCCCAATTCACCCCTCCACTTT.

This chain links TRBV7-6 with TRBJ2-7; D is undetermined. Germline V lookup: CDR1 SGHVS, CDR2 FNYEAQ. V lost 5 bases, J lost 6 bases, and 8 bases lay in between. There are 11 residues in the CDR3. The CDR3 spells CASSIQSEQYF. CDR3 DNA sequence: TGTGCCAGCAGCATCCAGAGCGAGCAGTACTTC.

The gene calls are TRBV21-1 and TRBJ1-1. TRBV21-1 is an annotated pseudogene. This CDR3 is 15 amino acids long. The CDR3 loop reads CARPKAVTMNTEAFF. The CDR3 coding sequence is TGTGCCAGGCCGAAGGCCGTAACCATGAACACTGAAGCTTTCTTT.

The J gene is TRBJ2-3, the V gene TRBV5-1, with D tentatively TRBD2 (7 bases). Trimming took 4 bases from V and 9 from J, leaving 12 bases between them. CDR3 length equals 12 residues. Germline V gene data show CDR1 as SGHRS and CDR2 as YFSETQ. The CDR3 region has the DNA TGCGCCAGCAGCCCGGAGGGGGGGACGCAGTATTTT. It yields the protein CASSPEGGTQYF.

This clone was picked up a small number of times. This chain links TRBV10-3 with TRBJ1-1; D is unclear. The CDR3 totals 15 residues. V shed 4 bases and J shed 1 base, with 13 bases lying between them. CDR1 and CDR2 from the germline V gene are ENHRY and SYGVKD. CDR3 in amino acids: CAISVFDTPNTEAFF. As DNA, the CDR3 is TGTGCCATCAGTGTGTTCGACACTCCGAACACTGAAGCTTTCTTT.

The rearrangement links TRBV18 to TRBJ2-3; D may be TRBD1 (5 bases). Trimming cost V 1 base and J 5 bases, with 13 bases left between them. Germline CDR1 reads KGHSH; CDR2 reads LQKENI. This CDR3 region has 15 residues. In nucleotides, the CDR3 is TGTGCCAGCTCACCACTCCAGGGTAGAAGAGATACGCAGTATTTT. Protein: CASSPLQGRRDTQYF.

CDR3 DNA sequence: TGTGCCAGCAGTTTTGCGAGGGGACTCTACAATGAGCAGTTCTTC. Protein sequence: CASSFARGLYNEQFF. V gene TRBV27 combines with J gene TRBJ2-1, with a weak D call TRBD2 (6 bases). This CDR3 spans 15 amino acids. The V gene lost 3 bases and the J gene lost 3 bases, with 12 bases spanning the gap. The germline gives CDR1 MNHEY, CDR2 SMNVEV (reference sequence).

The chain is built from TRBV6-6 and TRBJ1-4; tentative D call: TRBD1 (6 bases). The CDR3 consists of 15 residues. V was trimmed by 6 bases and J by 5 bases, leaving 16 bases between them. Per germline, CDR1 MNHNY and CDR2 SVGAGI (reference sequence). The CDR3 sequence: CASRDTGFGNEKLFF. For the CDR3, the DNA is TGTGCCAGCAGGGATACAGGGTTTGGGAATGAAAAACTGTTTTTT.

This chain connects TRBV6-1 to TRBJ1-3; 8 bases are a match to TRBD1. This CDR3 is 14 amino acids long. From germline, CDR1 is MNHNS and CDR2 SASEGT. V gave up 6 bases and J gave up 4 bases; unmatched junction bases: 5. The CDR3 nucleotides are TGTGCCAGCAGGACAGGGGTTGGAGGAAACACCATATATTTT. This translates into CASRTGVGGNTIYF.

The gene calls are TRBV25-1 and TRBJ2-7, with TRBD2 as a possible D gene (6 bases). Germline CDR1 is MGHDK and CDR2 is SYGVNS. The V end was cut by 3 bases, the J end by 5 bases, with 14 bases between. The CDR3 runs 14 residues. The CDR3 region is CASSDLRGGDEQYF. The CDR3 DNA sequence: TGTGCCAGCAGTGATCTTAGGGGAGGCGACGAGCAGTACTTC.

This clone turned up a few times. V is TRBV4-1 and J is TRBJ2-3; 8 nucleotides agree with TRBD2. This CDR3 region has 14 residues. Germline V gene data show CDR1 as MGHRA and CDR2 as YSYEKL. Trimming took 5 bases from V and 6 from J; bases not matched to a gene: 7. CDR3 amino acids: CASSELAEADTQYF. CDR3 bases: TGCGCCAGCAGCGAACTAGCGGAAGCGGATACGCAGTATTTT.

This rearrangement joins TRBV27 to TRBJ2-2; a possible D gene is TRBD1 (6 bases). The CDR3 runs 14 residues. V lost 8 bases and J lost 1, with 11 bases in between. Germline loops: CDR1 MNHEY, CDR2 SMNVEV (reference sequence). The CDR3 loop reads CASGGHGNTGELFF. The CDR3 bases are TGTGCCAGCGGGGGACACGGGAACACCGGGGAGCTGTTTTTT.

V and J are TRBV5-4 and TRBJ1-2, with TRBD1 as a possible D gene (6 bases). CDR3 length: 13 residues. The germline V gene encodes CDR1 SGHNT and CDR2 YYREEE (reference sequence). Trimming shortened V by 5 bases and J by 7 bases, and 15 bases separated the two germline ends. The CDR3 loop reads CASSLAGAPGYTF. Here the CDR3 DNA reads TGTGCCAGCAGTCTTGCGGGGGCTCCTGGCTACACCTTC. The whole variable domain, remainder taken from reference TRBV5-4 and TRBJ1-2, is ETGVTQSPTHLIKTRGQQVTLRCSSQSGHNTVSWYQQALGQGPQFIFQYYREEENGRGNFPPRFSGLQFPNYSSELNVNALELDDSALYLCASSLAGAPGYTFGSGTRLTVV.

The chain couples TRBV10-1 to TRBJ2-3, with 7 nucleotides matching TRBD2. This CDR3 spans 17 amino acids. Per germline, CDR1 WNHNN and CDR2 SYGVQD (reference sequence). V shed 5 bases and J 2 bases; nucleotides not matched to a gene: 13. Written as DNA, the CDR3 is TGCGCCAGCAGTCAGGAGAGGGAGGGGATTTACACAGATACGCAGTATTTT. This sequence encodes CASSQEREGIYTDTQYF.

The CDR3 DNA follows: TGTGCCAGCTCACTCAATCACGGGACTAACAATGAGCAGTTCTTC. Translating gives CASSLNHGTNNEQFF. The chain recombines TRBV18 with TRBJ2-1, with 7 bases matching TRBD2. The CDR3 is 15 amino acids. Losses at the gene ends were 4 bases for V and 5 bases for J; bases not matched to a gene: 8. Germline V gene lookup returns CDR1 KGHSH and CDR2 LQKENI.

J is TRBJ2-2 and V is TRBV2; D perhaps matches TRBD2 (6 bases). The V and J ends lost 6 bases and 6 bases respectively, with 14 bases between them. The CDR3 is 14 amino acids. CDR1 and CDR2 (germline): SNHLY, FYNNEI. The CDR3 protein is CASRVGDSPGELFF. The CDR3 region has the DNA TGTGCCAGCAGGGTGGGGGACTCACCCGGGGAGCTGTTTTTT.

This clone showed up just a few times. V gene TRBV19 combines with J gene TRBJ1-4, with D possibly being TRBD1 (5 bases). V was pared by 5 bases and J by 3 bases, with 13 bases between. This CDR3 has 15 amino acids. Germline V lookup: CDR1 LNHDA, CDR2 SQIVND (reference sequence). In nucleotides, the CDR3 is TGTGCCAGTAGTCCACAGGTCACGCCTAATGAAAAACTGTTTTTT. As protein: CASSPQVTPNEKLFF.

CDR3 region: CASSYFGVGSRTETQYF. The CDR3 DNA reads as TGTGCCAGCAGTTACTTCGGGGTCGGATCTCGAACAGAGACCCAGTACTTC. The chain recombines TRBV27 with TRBJ2-5; perhaps TRBD2 as D (5 bases). Per the germline V gene, CDR1 is MNHEY and CDR2 is SMNVEV (reference sequence). Deletions cut 4 bases from V and 4 bases from J, with 22 bases between. The CDR3 consists of 17 residues.

The chain recombines TRBV11-3 with TRBJ1-2; no clear D gene. The germline V gene has CDR1 SGHNT and CDR2 YENEEA. The CDR3 has 15 residues. V lost 1 base, J lost 7 bases, and 16 bases lay in between. CDR3 DNA: TGTGCCAGCAGCTTAGCTCTCGGCAGCGGCTTTGGCTACACCTTC. Residues: CASSLALGSGFGYTF.

The CDR3 DNA reads as TGTGCCAGCAGCTCCCTAGCGGGAGGGCTAGGTGAGCAGTTCTTC. Amino acid sequence: CASSSLAGGLGEQFF. The rearrangement links TRBV7-6 to TRBJ2-1, with TRBD2 identical over 12 bases. V lost 4 bases and J lost 9; bases outside the gene matches: 7. The CDR3 sequence is 15 residues long. CDR1 is SGHVS and CDR2 is FNYEAQ in the germline V gene.

This sequence joins TRBV14 and TRBJ2-1; TRBD2 matches 13 bases. Trimming at V came to 3 bases and at J to 0 bases, leaving 11 bases not matched to a gene. Germline CDR1 SGHDN, CDR2 FVKESK. The CDR3 spans 20 residues. The CDR3 is CASSHPGLAGRPSSYNEQFF. For the CDR3, the DNA is TGTGCCAGCAGCCATCCGGGACTAGCGGGGAGACCGAGCTCCTACAATGAGCAGTTCTTC. Full variable domain (rest looked up from reference TRBV14 and TRBJ2-1): EAGVTQFPSHSVIEKGQTVTLRCDPISGHDNLYWYRRVMGKEIKFLLHFVKESKQDESGMPNNRFLAERTGGTYSTLKVQPAELEDSGVYFCASSHPGLAGRPSSYNEQFFGPGTRLTVL.

The gene calls are TRBV19 and TRBJ2-1, with 8 positions matching TRBD2. V was clipped by 7 bases and J by 9 bases; unmatched bases: 14. The CDR3 has 15 amino acids. The germline CDR1 and CDR2 sequences are LNHDA and SQIVND (reference sequence). The CDR3 protein is CASTPQAGAPGEQFF. The DNA of the CDR3 is TGTGCCAGTACCCCTCAAGCGGGAGCCCCCGGTGAGCAGTTCTTC.

V is TRBV30 and J is TRBJ2-5, with D perhaps TRBD1 (6 bases). Trimming cost V 3 bases and J 5 bases, with 19 bases left between them. The CDR3 sequence is 15 residues long. The V gene's germline CDR1 is GTSNPN and CDR2 SVGIG (reference sequence). CDR3 in DNA: TGTGCCTGGAGAGGGGGATTAACTAAGTGGGAGACCCAGTACTTC. It translates to CAWRGGLTKWETQYF.

This clone was seen only once. The V call is TRBV23-1, the J call TRBJ2-1, with D uncertain. TRBV23-1 is placed among ORFs of uncertain function. There are 17 residues in the CDR3. Between the trimmed V and J ends, which lost 4 bases and 3 bases, there was a span of 19 bases. The CDR3 sequence: CASSLFKLGRYYNEQFF. The CDR3 bases are TGCGCCAGCAGTCTCTTTAAGCTTGGCCGATACTACAATGAGCAGTTCTTC.

The rearrangement uses TRBV14 and TRBJ2-2; D ambiguous. The length of the CDR3 is 16 residues. The V end was cut by 6 bases, the J end by 2 bases, with 16 bases between. Germline lookup yields CDR1 SGHDN and CDR2 FVKESK. In DNA form, the CDR3 reads TGTGCCAGCAGTCGTAAGTGGACGCTTAACACCGGGGAGCTGTTTTTT. Residues: CASSRKWTLNTGELFF.

As concerns this clone: The junction differs from germline at one of its ends, possibly a read error. V and J are TRBV7-7 and TRBJ2-2; 8 bases agree with TRBD2. Germline CDR1 is SSHAT and CDR2 is FNYEAQ (reference sequence). The CDR3 loop spans 16 amino acids. CDR3 in amino acids: CASSDAGLANTGELFF. The CDR3 DNA reads TGTGCTAGCAGCGATGCGGGACTAGCGAACACCGGGGAGCTGTTTTTT.

The chain combines TRBV5-1 with TRBJ2-1, with D perhaps being TRBD1 or TRBD2 (5 bases each). In germline, CDR1 is SGHRS, CDR2 YFSETQ. The CDR3 runs 16 residues. The V end was cut by 0 bases, the J end by 6 bases, with 16 bases between. CDR3 nucleotide sequence: TGCGCCAGCAGCTTGGCCACCTCGGGGCTCGGCAATGAGCAGTTCTTC. Protein sequence: CASSLATSGLGNEQFF.

This clone was seen only a few times. The rearrangement uses TRBV25-1 and TRBJ2-7, with D uncertain. Germline lookup yields CDR1 MGHDK and CDR2 SYGVNS. V was pared by 2 bases and J by 7 bases, with 6 bases between. The CDR3 extends over 11 amino acids. The CDR3 loop is CASSERVEQYF. The CDR3 DNA follows: TGTGCCAGCAGTGAAAGGGTGGAGCAGTACTTC.